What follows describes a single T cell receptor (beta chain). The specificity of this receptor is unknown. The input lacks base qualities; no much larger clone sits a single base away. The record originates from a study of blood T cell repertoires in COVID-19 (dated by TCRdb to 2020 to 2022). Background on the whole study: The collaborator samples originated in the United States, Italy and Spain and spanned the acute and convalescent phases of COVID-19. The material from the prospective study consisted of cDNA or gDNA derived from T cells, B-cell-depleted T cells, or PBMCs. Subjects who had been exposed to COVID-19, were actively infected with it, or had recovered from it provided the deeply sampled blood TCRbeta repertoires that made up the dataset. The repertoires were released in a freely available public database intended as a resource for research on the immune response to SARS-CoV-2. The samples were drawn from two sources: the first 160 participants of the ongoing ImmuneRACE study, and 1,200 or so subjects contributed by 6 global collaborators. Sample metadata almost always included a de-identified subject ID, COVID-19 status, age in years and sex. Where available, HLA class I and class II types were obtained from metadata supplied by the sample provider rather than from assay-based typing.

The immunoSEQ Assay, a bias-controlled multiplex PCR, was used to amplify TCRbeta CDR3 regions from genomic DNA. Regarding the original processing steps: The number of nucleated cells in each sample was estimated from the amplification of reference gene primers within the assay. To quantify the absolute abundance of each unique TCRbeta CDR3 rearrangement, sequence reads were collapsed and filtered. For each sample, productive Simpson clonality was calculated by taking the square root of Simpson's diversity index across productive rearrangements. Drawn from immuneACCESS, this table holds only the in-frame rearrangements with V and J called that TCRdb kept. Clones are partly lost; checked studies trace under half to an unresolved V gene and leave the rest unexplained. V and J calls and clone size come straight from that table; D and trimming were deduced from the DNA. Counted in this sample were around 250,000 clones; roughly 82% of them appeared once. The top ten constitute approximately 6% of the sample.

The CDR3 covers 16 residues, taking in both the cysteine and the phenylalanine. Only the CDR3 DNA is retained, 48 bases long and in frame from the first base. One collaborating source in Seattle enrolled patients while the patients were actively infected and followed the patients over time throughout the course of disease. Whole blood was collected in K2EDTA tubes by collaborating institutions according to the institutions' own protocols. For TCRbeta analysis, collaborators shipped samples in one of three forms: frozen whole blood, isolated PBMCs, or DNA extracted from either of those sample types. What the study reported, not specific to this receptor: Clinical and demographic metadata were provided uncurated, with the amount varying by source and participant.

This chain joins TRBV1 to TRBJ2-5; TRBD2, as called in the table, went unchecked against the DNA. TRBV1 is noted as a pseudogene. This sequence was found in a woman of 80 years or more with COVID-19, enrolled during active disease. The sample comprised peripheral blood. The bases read TGCACCAGCAGCCAACCCTCTAGCGGGGGGGAAGAGACCCAGTACTTC. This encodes CTSSQPSSGGEETQYF.